There are a few counts of the clone carrying this T cell receptor (beta chain). Its matching antigen is unknown. Other DNA sequences from this sample encode an identical CDR3 as well. The V gene end was trimmed by 4 bases and the J gene end by 6 bases; junction bases not matched to a gene: 0. The CDR3 is 12 residues long. Germline-derived CDR1 and CDR2 are MDHEN and SYDVKM. The PCR was carried out with 60 Vbeta primers and 13 Jbeta primers. Using immunoSEQ multiplex PCR, the repertoire was profiled, and TCRdb retains in-frame clones only, with some absent. The sample consists of 150,000 to 200,000 clones, roughly 87% of them appearing once. The donors, nominally healthy at sampling, likely had unrecorded immune exposures. This record comes from a study of cytomegalovirus exposure and HLA in healthy donors. Notes on the study in general: Altogether, 164 TCR beta chains were recorded as cytomegalovirus-associated. TCR sequences were mostly rare, though some public TCRs occurred in many donors. TCR beta V segments were, for the most part, productive about 90% or about 30% of the time in an earlier analysis.

The rearrangement joins TRBV28 to TRBJ2-4; TRBD1 matches at 7 bases. The source is a man between 35 and 55 years old in good health and CMV-seronegative. Material: PBMCs. The CDR3 loop is CASSSGGNIQYF. The CDR3 nucleotides read TGTGCCAGCAGTTCAGGGGGAAACATTCAGTACTTC. The whole variable domain, filled in from reference TRBV28 and TRBJ2-4, reads DVKVTQSSRYLVKRTGEKVFLECVQDMDHENMFWYRQDPGLGLRLIYFSYDVKMKEKGDIPEGYSVSREKKERFSLILESASTNQTSMYLCASSSGGNIQYFGAGTRLSVL.